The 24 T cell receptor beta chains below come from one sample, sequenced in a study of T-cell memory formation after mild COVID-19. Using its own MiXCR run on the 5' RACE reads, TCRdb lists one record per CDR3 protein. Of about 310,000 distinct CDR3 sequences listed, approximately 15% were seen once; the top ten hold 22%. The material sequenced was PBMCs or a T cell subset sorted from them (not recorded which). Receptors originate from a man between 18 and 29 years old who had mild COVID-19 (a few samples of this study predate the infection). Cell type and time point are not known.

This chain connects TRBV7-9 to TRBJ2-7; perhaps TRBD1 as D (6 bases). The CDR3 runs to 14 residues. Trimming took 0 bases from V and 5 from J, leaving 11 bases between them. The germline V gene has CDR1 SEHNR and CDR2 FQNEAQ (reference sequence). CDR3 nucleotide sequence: TGTGCCAGCAGCTTAGCGGGGGCAGGAGACGAGCAGTACTTC. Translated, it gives CASSLAGAGDEQYF.

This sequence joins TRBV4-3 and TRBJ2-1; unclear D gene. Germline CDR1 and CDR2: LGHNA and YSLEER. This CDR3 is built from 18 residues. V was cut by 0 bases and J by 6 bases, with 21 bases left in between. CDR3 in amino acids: CASSQDYTSWLYLNEQFF. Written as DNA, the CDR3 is TGCGCCAGCAGCCAAGATTACACTTCCTGGCTCTACCTCAATGAGCAGTTCTTC.

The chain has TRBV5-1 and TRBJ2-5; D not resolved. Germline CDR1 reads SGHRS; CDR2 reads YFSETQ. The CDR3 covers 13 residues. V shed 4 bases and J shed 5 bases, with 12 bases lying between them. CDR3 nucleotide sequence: TGCGCCAGCAGCCTGTCTGAAGGGGAGACCCAGTACTTC. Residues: CASSLSEGETQYF.

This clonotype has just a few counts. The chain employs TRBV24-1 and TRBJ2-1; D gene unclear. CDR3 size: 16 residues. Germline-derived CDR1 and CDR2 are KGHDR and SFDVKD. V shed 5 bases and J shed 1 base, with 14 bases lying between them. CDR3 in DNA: TGTGCCACCAGTGCCGGAGTCGCGGCTTCCTACAATGAGCAGTTCTTC. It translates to CATSAGVAASYNEQFF.

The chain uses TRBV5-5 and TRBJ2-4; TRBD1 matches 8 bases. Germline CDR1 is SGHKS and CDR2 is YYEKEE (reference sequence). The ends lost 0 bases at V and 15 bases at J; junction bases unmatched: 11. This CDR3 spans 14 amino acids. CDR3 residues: CASSLEDRARGLYF. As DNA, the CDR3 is TGTGCCAGCAGCTTGGAGGACAGGGCGCGAGGTCTGTACTTC.

The CDR3 is CASSLVPGVGANVLTF. The CDR3 region has the DNA TGTGCCAGCAGCTTAGTGCCGGGGGTTGGGGCCAACGTCCTGACTTTC. The J gene is TRBJ2-6, the V gene TRBV7-8, with TRBD2 as a possible D gene (6 bases). V was pared by 1 base and J by 3 bases, with 10 bases between. CDR3 length: 16 amino acids. Germline CDR1 SGHVS, CDR2 FQNEAQ.

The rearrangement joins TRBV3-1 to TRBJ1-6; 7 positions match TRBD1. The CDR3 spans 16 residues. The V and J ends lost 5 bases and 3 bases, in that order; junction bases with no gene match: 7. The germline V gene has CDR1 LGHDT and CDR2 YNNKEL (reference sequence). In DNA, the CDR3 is TGTGCCAGCAGCTGGCAAGGGACAGACTATAATTCACCCCTCCACTTT. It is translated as CASSWQGTDYNSPLHF.

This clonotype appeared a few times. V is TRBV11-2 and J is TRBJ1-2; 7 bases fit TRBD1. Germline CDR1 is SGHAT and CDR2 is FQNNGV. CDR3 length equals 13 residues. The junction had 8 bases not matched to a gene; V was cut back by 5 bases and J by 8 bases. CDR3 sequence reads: CASSLRDSGGYTF. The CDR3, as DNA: TGTGCCAGCAGCCTAAGGGACAGTGGAGGCTACACCTTC.

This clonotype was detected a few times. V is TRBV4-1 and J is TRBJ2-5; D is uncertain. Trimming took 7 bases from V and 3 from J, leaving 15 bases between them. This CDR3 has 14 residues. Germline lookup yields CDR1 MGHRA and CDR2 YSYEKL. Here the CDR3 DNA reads TGCGCCAGCACCTCGGCACTGGGGAAAGAGACCCAGTACTTC. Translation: CASTSALGKETQYF.

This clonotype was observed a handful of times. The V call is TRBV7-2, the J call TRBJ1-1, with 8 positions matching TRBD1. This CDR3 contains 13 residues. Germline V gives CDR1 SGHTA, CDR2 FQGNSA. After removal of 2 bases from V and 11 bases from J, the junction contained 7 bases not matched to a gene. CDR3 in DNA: TGTGCCAGCAGCTTAAATGGACAGGGAGGGGCTTTCTTT. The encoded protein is CASSLNGQGGAFF.

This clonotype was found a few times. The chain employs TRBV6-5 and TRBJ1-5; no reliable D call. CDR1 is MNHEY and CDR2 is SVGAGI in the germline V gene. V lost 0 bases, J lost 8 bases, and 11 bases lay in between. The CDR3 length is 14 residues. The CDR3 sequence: CASSYSARKEPQHF. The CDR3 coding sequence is TGTGCCAGCAGTTACTCTGCCAGGAAAGAGCCCCAGCATTTT.

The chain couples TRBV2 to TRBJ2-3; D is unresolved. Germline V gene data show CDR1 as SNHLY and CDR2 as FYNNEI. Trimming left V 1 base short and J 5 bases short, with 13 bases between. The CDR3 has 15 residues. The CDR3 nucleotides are TGTGCCAGCAGTGAAGACACGCATGAAATAGATACGCAGTATTTT. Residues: CASSEDTHEIDTQYF.

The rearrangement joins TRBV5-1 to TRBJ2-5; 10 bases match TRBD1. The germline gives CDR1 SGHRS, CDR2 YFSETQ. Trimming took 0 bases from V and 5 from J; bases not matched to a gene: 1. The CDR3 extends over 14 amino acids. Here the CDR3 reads CASSLAGQGETQYF. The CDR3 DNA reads TGCGCCAGCAGCTTGGCGGGACAGGGGGAGACCCAGTACTTC.

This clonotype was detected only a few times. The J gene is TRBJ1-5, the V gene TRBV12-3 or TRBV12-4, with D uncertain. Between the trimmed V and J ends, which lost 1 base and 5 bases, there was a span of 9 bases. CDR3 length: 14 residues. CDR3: CASSLDGAYQPQHF. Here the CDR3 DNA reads TGTGCCAGCAGTTTAGACGGAGCCTATCAGCCCCAGCATTTT.

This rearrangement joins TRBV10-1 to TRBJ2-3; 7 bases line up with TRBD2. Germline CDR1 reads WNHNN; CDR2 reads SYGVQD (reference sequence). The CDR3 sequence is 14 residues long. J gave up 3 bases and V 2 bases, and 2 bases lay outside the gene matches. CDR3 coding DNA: TGCGCCAGCAGTGAGGGGACTACGACAGATACGCAGTATTTT. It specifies CASSEGTTTDTQYF.

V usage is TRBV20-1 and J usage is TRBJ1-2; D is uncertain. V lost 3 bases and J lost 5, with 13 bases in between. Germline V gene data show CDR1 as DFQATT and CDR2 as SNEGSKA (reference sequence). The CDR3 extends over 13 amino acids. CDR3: CSASDSRGYGYTF. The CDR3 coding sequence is TGCAGTGCTAGTGACTCCCGAGGGTATGGCTACACCTTC.

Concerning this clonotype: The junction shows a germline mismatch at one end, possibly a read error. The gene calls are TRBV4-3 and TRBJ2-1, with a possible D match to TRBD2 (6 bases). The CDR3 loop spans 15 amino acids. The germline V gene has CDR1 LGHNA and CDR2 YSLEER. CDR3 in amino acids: CASSQPGLSYNVQFF. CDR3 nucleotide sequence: TGCGCCAGCAGCCAACCGGGACTCTCCTACAATGTGCAGTTCTTC.

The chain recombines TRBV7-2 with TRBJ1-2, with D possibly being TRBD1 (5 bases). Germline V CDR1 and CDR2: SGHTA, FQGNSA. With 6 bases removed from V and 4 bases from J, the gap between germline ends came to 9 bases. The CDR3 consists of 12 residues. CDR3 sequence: CASRDQGYGYTF. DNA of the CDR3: TGTGCCAGCAGAGACCAGGGCTATGGCTACACCTTC.

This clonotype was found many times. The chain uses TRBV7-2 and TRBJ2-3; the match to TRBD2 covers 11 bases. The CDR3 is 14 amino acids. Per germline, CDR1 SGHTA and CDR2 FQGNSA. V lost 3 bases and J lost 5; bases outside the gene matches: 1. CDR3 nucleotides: TGTGCCAGCAGCTTTAGCGGGGGGGGAGATACGCAGTATTTT. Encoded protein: CASSFSGGGDTQYF.

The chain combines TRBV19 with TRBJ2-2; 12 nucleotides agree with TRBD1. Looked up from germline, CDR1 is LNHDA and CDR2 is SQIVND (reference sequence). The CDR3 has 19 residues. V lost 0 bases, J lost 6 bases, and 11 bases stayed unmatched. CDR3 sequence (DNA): TGTGCCAGTAGTATAGATAGGGGGACAGGGGGCCGGCGATCCGGGGAGCTGTTTTTT. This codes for CASSIDRGTGGRRSGELFF.

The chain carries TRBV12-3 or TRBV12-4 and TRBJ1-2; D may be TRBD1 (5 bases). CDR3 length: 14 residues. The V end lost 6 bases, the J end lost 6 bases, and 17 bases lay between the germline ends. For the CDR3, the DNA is TGTGCCAGCAGGTTCGGGACGGGGTTTGATGGCTACACCTTC. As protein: CASRFGTGFDGYTF.

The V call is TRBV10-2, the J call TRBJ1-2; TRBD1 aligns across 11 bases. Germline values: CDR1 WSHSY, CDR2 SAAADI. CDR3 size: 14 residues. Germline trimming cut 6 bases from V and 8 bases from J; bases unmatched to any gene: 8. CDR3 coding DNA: TGCGCCAGCAGGGGGACAGGGGGAGGTGGCGGCTACACCTTC. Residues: CASRGTGGGGGYTF.

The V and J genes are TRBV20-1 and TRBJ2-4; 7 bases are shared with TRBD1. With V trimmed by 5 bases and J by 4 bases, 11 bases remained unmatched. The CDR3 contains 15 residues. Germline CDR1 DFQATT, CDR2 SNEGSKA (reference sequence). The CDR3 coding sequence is TGCAGTGCTCGGAAATCACCGGGACAGAAAAACATTCAGTACTTC. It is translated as CSARKSPGQKNIQYF.

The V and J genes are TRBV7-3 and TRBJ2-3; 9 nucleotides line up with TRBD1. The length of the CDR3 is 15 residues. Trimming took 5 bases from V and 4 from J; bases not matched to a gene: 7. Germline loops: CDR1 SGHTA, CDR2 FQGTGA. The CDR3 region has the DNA TGTGCCAGCAGCCCACAGGGGGCGGGTGCAGATACGCAGTATTTT. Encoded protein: CASSPQGAGADTQYF.